The sequence of this T cell receptor (beta chain) was determined in a study of cytomegalovirus exposure and HLA in healthy donors. Study-wide results and limits: Versus the approximately 700-donor mean, an Asian-associated ancestry cluster reportedly showed fewer N-insertions in a later analysis. Confirmation was obtained in vitro that a few CMV-associated chains are specific for CMV antigens. Exclusion applied to some V segments, including TRBV6-2 and TRBV6-3, as they were indistinguishable.

Germline CDR1 and CDR2: PRHDT and FYEKMQ (reference sequence). The CDR3 extends over 17 amino acids. V gave up 0 bases and J gave up 2 bases, with 17 bases separating them. The primer mix had 60 Vbeta and 13 Jbeta primers. Authors' analysis steps: Some 9.9 million of tens of millions of unique TCR beta chains were shared, per a later count. Method: immunoSEQ multiplex PCR; TCRdb's copy keeps in-frame clones and lacks some. Clone size and the V and J calls come from that table; the DNA yielded D and trimming. The sample has 150,000 to 200,000 clones; around 80% are singletons. On this clone: What it binds is not known.

Source material: PBMCs. The genes are TRBV13 and TRBJ2-7; no clear D. The clonotype was recovered from a male donor in good health and CMV-seropositive. The CDR3 reads CASSLGRRMPPPYEQYF. CDR3 DNA sequence: TGTGCCAGCAGCTTAGGCCGGCGGATGCCCCCCCCCTACGAGCAGTACTTC.